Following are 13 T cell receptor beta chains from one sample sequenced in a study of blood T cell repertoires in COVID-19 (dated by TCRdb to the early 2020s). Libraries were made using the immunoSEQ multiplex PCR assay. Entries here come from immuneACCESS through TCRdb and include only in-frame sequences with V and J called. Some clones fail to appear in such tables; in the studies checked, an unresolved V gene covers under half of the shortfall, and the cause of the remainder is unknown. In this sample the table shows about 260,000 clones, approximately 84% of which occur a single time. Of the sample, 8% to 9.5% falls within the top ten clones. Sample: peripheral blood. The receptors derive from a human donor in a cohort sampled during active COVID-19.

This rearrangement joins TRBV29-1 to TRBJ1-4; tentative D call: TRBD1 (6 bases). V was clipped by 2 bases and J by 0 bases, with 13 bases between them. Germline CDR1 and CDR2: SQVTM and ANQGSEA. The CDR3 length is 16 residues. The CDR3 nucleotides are TGCAGCGTTGAAAGCGTCAGGGGAGCAACTAATGAAAAACTGTTTTTT. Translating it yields CSVESVRGATNEKLFF.

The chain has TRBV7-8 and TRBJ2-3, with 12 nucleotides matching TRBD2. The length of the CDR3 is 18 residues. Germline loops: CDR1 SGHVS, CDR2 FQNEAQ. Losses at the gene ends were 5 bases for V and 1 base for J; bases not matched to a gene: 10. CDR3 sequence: CASSPHRTSGVRTDTQYF. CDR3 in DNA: TGTGCCAGCAGCCCCCACCGGACTAGCGGGGTTCGCACAGATACGCAGTATTTT.

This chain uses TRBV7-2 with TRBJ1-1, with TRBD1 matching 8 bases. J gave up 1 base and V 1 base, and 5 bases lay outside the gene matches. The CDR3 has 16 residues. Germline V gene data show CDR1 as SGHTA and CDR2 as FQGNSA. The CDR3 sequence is CASSLGQGARNTEAFF. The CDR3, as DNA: TGTGCCAGCAGCTTAGGCCAGGGGGCGAGGAACACTGAAGCTTTCTTT.

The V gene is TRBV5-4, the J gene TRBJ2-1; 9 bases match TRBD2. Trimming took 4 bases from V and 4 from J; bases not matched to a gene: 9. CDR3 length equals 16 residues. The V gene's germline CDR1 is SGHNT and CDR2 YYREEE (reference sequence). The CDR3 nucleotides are TGTGCCAGCAGCAAACCTCTAGCGGGATCTTACAATGAGCAGTTCTTC. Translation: CASSKPLAGSYNEQFF.

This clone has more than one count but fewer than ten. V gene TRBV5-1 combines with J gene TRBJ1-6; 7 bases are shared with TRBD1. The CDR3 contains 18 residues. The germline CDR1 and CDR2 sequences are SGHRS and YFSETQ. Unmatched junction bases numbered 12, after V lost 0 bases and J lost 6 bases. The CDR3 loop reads CASSLALRRTGFNSPLHF. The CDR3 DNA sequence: TGCGCCAGCAGCTTGGCTTTGCGTCGGACAGGCTTTAATTCACCCCTCCACTTT.

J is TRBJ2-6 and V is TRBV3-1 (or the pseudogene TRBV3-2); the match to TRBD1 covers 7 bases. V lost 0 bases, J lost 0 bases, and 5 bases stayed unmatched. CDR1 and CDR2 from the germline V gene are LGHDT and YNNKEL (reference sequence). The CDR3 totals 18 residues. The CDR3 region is CASSQDHEGASGANVLTF. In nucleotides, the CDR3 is TGTGCCAGCAGCCAAGATCATGAGGGGGCCTCTGGGGCCAACGTCCTGACTTTC.

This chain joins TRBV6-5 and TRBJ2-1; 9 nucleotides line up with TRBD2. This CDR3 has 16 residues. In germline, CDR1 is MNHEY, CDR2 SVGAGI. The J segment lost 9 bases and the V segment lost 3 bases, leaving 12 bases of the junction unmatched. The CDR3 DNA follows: TGTGCCAGCAGTTATTCAACTGTGGGACTAGCATTTGAGCAGTTCTTC. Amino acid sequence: CASSYSTVGLAFEQFF.

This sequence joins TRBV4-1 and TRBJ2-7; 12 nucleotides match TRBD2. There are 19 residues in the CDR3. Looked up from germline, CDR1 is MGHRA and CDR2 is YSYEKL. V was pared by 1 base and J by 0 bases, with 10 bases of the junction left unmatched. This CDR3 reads CASSQGGASGRGSSYEQYF. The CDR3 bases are TGCGCCAGCAGCCAAGGGGGTGCTAGCGGGAGGGGGAGCTCCTACGAGCAGTACTTC.

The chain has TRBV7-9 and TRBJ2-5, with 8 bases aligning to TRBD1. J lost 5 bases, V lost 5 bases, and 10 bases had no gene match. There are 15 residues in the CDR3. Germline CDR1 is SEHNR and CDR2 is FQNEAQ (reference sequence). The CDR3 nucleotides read TGTGCCAGCAGCCCGACTACAGGGGGTCGGGAGACCCAGTACTTC. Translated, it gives CASSPTTGGRETQYF.

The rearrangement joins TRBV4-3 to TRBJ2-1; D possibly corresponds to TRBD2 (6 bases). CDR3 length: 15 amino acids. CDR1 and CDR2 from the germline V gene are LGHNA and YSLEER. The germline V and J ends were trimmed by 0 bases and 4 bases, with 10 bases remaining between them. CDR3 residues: CASSQEWGEYNEQFF. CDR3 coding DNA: TGCGCCAGCAGCCAAGAGTGGGGGGAGTACAATGAGCAGTTCTTC.

The CDR3 loop reads CASKLGSSGANVLTF. The CDR3 nucleotides are TGTGCCAGCAAACTCGGTAGCTCTGGGGCCAACGTCCTGACTTTC. The chain recombines TRBV28 with TRBJ2-6; D call uncertain. Germline V lookup: CDR1 MDHEN, CDR2 SYDVKM. Between the trimmed V and J ends, which lost 7 bases and 0 bases, there was a span of 10 bases. This CDR3 has 15 residues. Using reference TRBV28 and TRBJ2-6 for the parts outside the CDR3, the full variable domain is DVKVTQSSRYLVKRTGEKVFLECVQDMDHENMFWYRQDPGLGLRLIYFSYDVKMKEKGDIPEGYSVSREKKERFSLILESASTNQTSMYLCASKLGSSGANVLTFGAGSRLTVL.

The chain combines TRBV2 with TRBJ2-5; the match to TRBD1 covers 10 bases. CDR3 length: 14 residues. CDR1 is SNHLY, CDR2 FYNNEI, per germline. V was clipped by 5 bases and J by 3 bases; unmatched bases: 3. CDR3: CASSRDRGKETQYF. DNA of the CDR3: TGTGCCAGCAGTCGGGACAGGGGAAAAGAGACCCAGTACTTC.

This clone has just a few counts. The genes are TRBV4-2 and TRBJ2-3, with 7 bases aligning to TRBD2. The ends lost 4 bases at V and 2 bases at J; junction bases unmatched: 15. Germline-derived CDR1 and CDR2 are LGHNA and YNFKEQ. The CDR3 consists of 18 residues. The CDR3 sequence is CASSPKSWGGVLTDTQYF. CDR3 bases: TGTGCCAGCAGCCCTAAGTCGTGGGGGGGTGTTCTCACAGATACGCAGTATTTT.